These 28 T cell receptor beta chains originate from one sample sequenced in a study of T cell responses to AZD1222 COVID-19 vaccine. Clones were read by immunoSEQ multiplex PCR, and TCRdb kept only the in-frame ones, dropping some. The table includes 100,000 to 150,000 clones, around 87% detected once. The material sequenced was peripheral blood, taken on day 0 of AZD1222 vaccination. Every receptor here comes from an adult in good health.

The genes are TRBV9 and TRBJ1-1; D is possibly TRBD1 (6 bases). The CDR3 runs to 14 residues. The V end was cut by 3 bases, the J end by 5 bases, with 14 bases between. Germline V gene sequence: CDR1 SGDLS, CDR2 YYNGEE. The CDR3: CASSEPGERTEAFF. CDR3 sequence (DNA): TGTGCCAGCAGCGAGCCAGGGGAGCGGACTGAAGCTTTCTTT. Full variable domain (outside the CDR3, taken from reference TRBV9 and TRBJ1-1): DSGVTQTPKHLITATGQRVTLRCSPRSGDLSVYWYQQSLDQGLQFLIQYYNGEERAKGNILERFSAQQFPDLHSELNLSSLELGDSALYFCASSEPGERTEAFFGQGTRLTVV.

This clone showed up just once. The chain has TRBV7-6 and TRBJ1-4; no firm D call. From germline, CDR1 is SGHVS and CDR2 FNYEAQ. The CDR3 has 15 amino acids. Trimming stripped 5 bases from V and 1 base from J, with 11 bases between. CDR3 DNA sequence: TGTGCCAGCAGCCCACTTTTGGGAACTAATGAAAAACTGTTTTTT. This encodes CASSPLLGTNEKLFF.

This chain uses TRBV5-4 with TRBJ1-6; 9 nucleotides match TRBD1. The germline CDR1 and CDR2 sequences are SGHNT and YYREEE (reference sequence). V lost 3 bases, J lost 7 bases, and 8 bases stayed unmatched. The CDR3 contains 16 residues. The CDR3 region has the DNA TGTGCCAGCAGCTCCGGGACAGGGTGGCCGAATTCACCCCTCCACTTT. Protein product: CASSSGTGWPNSPLHF.

The chain joins TRBV3-1 (or the pseudogene TRBV3-2) to TRBJ2-7; D remains ambiguous. Germline assignment: CDR1 LGHDT and CDR2 YNNKEL (reference sequence). The CDR3 runs 12 residues. Between the trimmed V and J ends, which lost 4 bases and 6 bases, there was a span of 10 bases. CDR3 nucleotides: TGTGCCAGCAGCCGAGTCGGTGCCGAGCAGTACTTC. Amino acids: CASSRVGAEQYF.

This clone was counted once. The chain employs TRBV12-5 and TRBJ2-1; D tentatively reads TRBD1 or TRBD2 (6 bases each). Germline V gene lookup returns CDR1 LGHNT and CDR2 FRNRAP. Trimming cost V 7 bases and J 1 base, with 14 bases left between them. The CDR3 is made up of 15 amino acids. The CDR3 loop reads CASAPGAQSYNEQFF. The CDR3, as DNA: TGTGCTAGTGCCCCGGGGGCCCAGTCCTACAATGAGCAGTTCTTC.

The CDR3 loop is CASSESGGEKLFF. Written as DNA, the CDR3 is TGTGCCAGCAGTGAATCAGGAGGGGAAAAACTGTTTTTT. The V call is TRBV25-1, the J call TRBJ1-4; no firm D call. Germline loops: CDR1 MGHDK, CDR2 SYGVNS. With 1 base removed from V and 8 bases from J, the gap between germline ends came to 8 bases. The CDR3 has 13 amino acids. The full variable domain, rest sourced from reference TRBV25-1 and TRBJ1-4, is EADIYQTPRYLVIGTGKKITLECSQTMGHDKMYWYQQDPGMELHLIHYSYGVNSTEKGDLSSESTVSRIRTEHFPLTLESARPSHTSQYLCASSESGGEKLFFGSGTQLSVL.

This chain links TRBV7-7 with TRBJ1-3; 7 bases map to TRBD1. This CDR3 is built from 15 residues. CDR1 and CDR2 from the germline V gene are SSHAT and FNYEAQ (reference sequence). V lost 11 bases to trimming and J lost 1 base; unmatched junction nucleotides: 11. CDR3 sequence: CAEVLEQGSGNTIYF. The DNA of the CDR3 is TGTGCCGAGGTTTTGGAACAGGGGTCTGGAAACACCATATATTTT. The full variable domain, with the rest looked up from reference TRBV7-7 and TRBJ1-3, is GAGVSQSPRYKVTKRGQDVTLRCDPISSHATLYWYQQALGQGPEFLTYFNYEAQPDKSGLPSDRFSAERPEGSISTLTIQRTEQRDSAMYRCAEVLEQGSGNTIYFGEGSWLTVV.

The rearrangement uses TRBV24-1 and TRBJ1-5; D is possibly TRBD1 (5 bases). Germline CDR1 reads KGHDR; CDR2 reads SFDVKD. V was clipped by 5 bases and J by 6 bases, with 13 bases between them. The CDR3 is 14 residues long. DNA for the CDR3: TGTGCCACCAGTGGATCAGGGATCGGTCAGCCCCAGCATTTT. Translating gives CATSGSGIGQPQHF.

The rearrangement links TRBV7-9 to TRBJ2-7; TRBD2 matches 11 bases. This CDR3 spans 16 amino acids. The germline V gene has CDR1 SEHNR and CDR2 FQNEAQ (reference sequence). After removal of 4 bases from V and 2 bases from J, the junction contained 7 bases not matched to a gene. Here the CDR3 reads CASSSPTSGATYEQYF. The CDR3 DNA follows: TGTGCCAGCAGCTCCCCGACTAGCGGGGCCACCTACGAGCAGTACTTC.

The genes are TRBV7-9 and TRBJ2-7; TRBD2 matches 9 bases. CDR3 size: 15 residues. Germline V lookup: CDR1 SEHNR, CDR2 FQNEAQ (reference sequence). J was trimmed by 2 bases and V by 5 bases; bases with no gene match: 7. The CDR3 coding sequence is TGTGCCAGCAGCCTCACGGCGGGGGGGGCCTACGAGCAGTACTTC. Protein sequence: CASSLTAGGAYEQYF.

The chain joins TRBV27 to TRBJ2-7; 8 bases are a match to TRBD1. This CDR3 comprises 14 residues. With 4 bases clipped from V and 9 bases from J, the junction kept 11 bases outside the gene matches. The V gene's germline CDR1 is MNHEY and CDR2 SMNVEV (reference sequence). In nucleotides, the CDR3 is TGTGCCAGCAGTTGGGCACAGGGGGTACAGGTGCAGTACTTC. It yields the protein CASSWAQGVQVQYF.

The table lists this clone with a few counts. This sequence joins TRBV5-1 and TRBJ1-3; no definite D call. Germline CDR1 is SGHRS and CDR2 is YFSETQ. The CDR3 is 12 amino acids. The V end lost 4 bases, the J end lost 4 bases, and 6 bases lay between the germline ends. CDR3 in DNA: TGCGCCAGCAGCCGAGGGGGAAACACCATATATTTT. Its translation: CASSRGGNTIYF.

This chain connects TRBV3-1 (or the pseudogene TRBV3-2) to TRBJ1-4; D gene unclear. With 3 bases removed from V and 3 bases from J, the gap between germline ends came to 5 bases. This CDR3 is 13 amino acids long. The V gene's germline CDR1 is LGHDT and CDR2 YNNKEL (reference sequence). The CDR3 region has the DNA TGTGCCAGCAGCCATACGGCTAATGAAAAACTGTTTTTT. The encoded protein is CASSHTANEKLFF.

This clone was observed once. This rearrangement joins TRBV9 to TRBJ2-2; D unclear. CDR1 and CDR2 (germline): SGDLS, YYNGEE. This CDR3 contains 14 residues. Trimming took off 0 bases at V and 2 bases at J, with 5 bases between the two ends. The CDR3 reads CASSVAVNTGELFF. CDR3 DNA sequence: TGTGCCAGCAGCGTAGCAGTAAACACCGGGGAGCTGTTTTTT.

This clone was detected only a few times. CDR3 DNA sequence: TGTGCCAGCTCTCAAGGGACTAGCGGGAGGGCGACACACAATGAGCAGTTCTTC. As protein: CASSQGTSGRATHNEQFF. The J gene is TRBJ2-1, the V gene TRBV25-1; TRBD2 agrees at 16 bases. The CDR3 has 18 residues. Germline CDR1 reads MGHDK; CDR2 reads SYGVNS. V shed 8 bases, J shed 5 bases, and the junction held 12 bases outside the gene matches.

The gene calls are TRBV5-1 and TRBJ1-6, with 10 bases that match TRBD1. The ends lost 7 bases at V and 3 bases at J; junction bases unmatched: 7. Germline V gene data show CDR1 as SGHRS and CDR2 as YFSETQ. The CDR3 extends over 16 amino acids. The CDR3 is CASESGTGDYNSPLHF. In DNA, the CDR3 is TGCGCCAGCGAATCCGGGACAGGGGACTATAATTCACCCCTCCACTTT. Full variable domain (rest looked up from reference TRBV5-1 and TRBJ1-6): KAGVTQTPRYLIKTRGQQVTLSCSPISGHRSVSWYQQTPGQGLQFLFEYFSETQRNKGNFPGRFSGRQFSNSRSEMNVSTLELGDSALYLCASESGTGDYNSPLHFGNGTRLTVT.

The table lists this clone with a count of one. The chain is built from TRBV7-2 and TRBJ2-7; the match to TRBD2 covers 7 bases. The CDR3 has 14 residues. V dropped 5 bases and J dropped 3; count of bases not matched to a gene: 7. Germline CDR1 is SGHTA and CDR2 is FQGNSA. CDR3 coding DNA: TGTGCCAGCAGCCCGCCGGGACTACACTACGAGCAGTACTTC. Amino acid sequence: CASSPPGLHYEQYF.

This chain connects TRBV5-1 to TRBJ2-3; tentatively, D is TRBD1 or TRBD2 (5 bases each). The germline CDR1 and CDR2 sequences are SGHRS and YFSETQ. This CDR3 contains 16 residues. V lost 4 bases and J 3 bases, leaving 18 bases between the germline ends. The DNA for the CDR3 is TGCGCCAGCAGCCGGCTGGGGGTCGTGGGGACAGATACGCAGTATTTT. Protein product: CASSRLGVVGTDTQYF.

This clone was seen just once. This chain uses TRBV11-2 with TRBJ1-1; D uncertain. The CDR3 is 12 residues long. Germline CDR1 reads SGHAT; CDR2 reads FQNNGV. Trimming stripped 0 bases from V and 9 bases from J, with 8 bases between. CDR3 coding DNA: TGTGCCAGCAGCTTAGAACGGGGAAAAGCTTTCTTT. Translating gives CASSLERGKAFF.

This clone has a single count. The genes are TRBV7-9 and TRBJ1-5, with 10 positions matching TRBD1. This CDR3 spans 15 amino acids. Germline lookup yields CDR1 SEHNR and CDR2 FQNEAQ (reference sequence). The J segment lost 2 bases and the V segment lost 4 bases, leaving 2 bases of the junction unmatched. The CDR3 sequence is CASSWDRGGNQPQHF. CDR3 coding DNA: TGTGCCAGCAGCTGGGACAGGGGTGGCAATCAGCCCCAGCATTTT.

This sequence joins TRBV9 and TRBJ2-6; no clear D. CDR1 and CDR2 from the germline V gene are SGDLS and YYNGEE. The V end was cut by 5 bases, the J end by 3 bases, with 12 bases between. The CDR3 spans 15 residues. In DNA, the CDR3 is TGTGCCAGCAGTCACGGACGGGTTGGGGCCAACGTCCTGACTTTC. This codes for CASSHGRVGANVLTF.

The chain is built from TRBV7-3 and TRBJ2-1; D possibly uses TRBD1 or TRBD2 (6 bases each). This CDR3 has 16 amino acids. V lost 5 bases and J 0 bases, leaving 14 bases between the germline ends. Germline loops: CDR1 SGHTA, CDR2 FQGTGA. CDR3 protein: CASSPGASSSYNEQFF. CDR3 nucleotide sequence: TGTGCCAGCAGCCCGGGGGCTTCTAGCTCCTACAATGAGCAGTTCTTC.

In regard to this clone: Mismatch with germline at one junction end may stem from a read error. The chain is built from TRBV7-7 and TRBJ2-5; 10 bases align to TRBD2. Germline loops: CDR1 SSHAT, CDR2 FNYEAQ (reference sequence). The CDR3 sequence is 16 residues long. The CDR3 DNA sequence: TGTGCTAGCAGCCCTACTAGCGGGAATGTGTTAGAGACCCAGTACTTC. This encodes CASSPTSGNVLETQYF.

The gene calls are TRBV9 and TRBJ2-2; D perhaps matches TRBD2 (5 bases). There are 15 residues in the CDR3. CDR1 is SGDLS, CDR2 YYNGEE, per germline. V lost 6 bases and J lost 2, with 14 bases in between. The CDR3 loop reads CASTWGGRNTGELFF. Written as DNA, the CDR3 is TGTGCCAGCACCTGGGGTGGGAGAAACACCGGGGAGCTGTTTTTT.

The genes are TRBV19 and TRBJ2-3; 8 positions match TRBD1. The V segment lost 6 bases and the J segment 4 bases; nucleotides outside the gene matches: 3. CDR1 is LNHDA and CDR2 is SQIVND in the germline V gene (reference sequence). The CDR3 extends over 13 amino acids. CDR3 DNA sequence: TGTGCCAGTAGGGACAGGGTCTCAGATACGCAGTATTTT. It translates to CASRDRVSDTQYF.

J is TRBJ1-3 and V is TRBV7-2, with TRBD1 as a possible D gene (6 bases). The germline V and J ends were trimmed by 1 base and 4 bases, with 17 bases remaining between them. Germline V lookup: CDR1 SGHTA, CDR2 FQGNSA. The length of the CDR3 is 17 residues. CDR3: CASSLVGGGTLGNTIYF. In nucleotides, the CDR3 is TGTGCCAGCAGCTTAGTAGGTGGGGGGACACTAGGAAACACCATATATTTT.

This clone was picked up a small number of times. The chain links TRBV3-1 (or the pseudogene TRBV3-2) to TRBJ2-1; no definite D call. In germline, CDR1 is LGHDT, CDR2 YNNKEL (reference sequence). Trimming left V 0 bases short and J 6 bases short, with 15 bases between. The CDR3 loop spans 16 amino acids. Here the CDR3 reads CASSQDQVSRGNEQFF. The CDR3, as DNA: TGTGCCAGCAGCCAAGATCAGGTTTCTAGAGGCAATGAGCAGTTCTTC.

The chain combines TRBV6-5 with TRBJ1-2; D is unresolved. Trimming removed 8 bases at V and 5 bases at J, with 6 bases between. Germline values: CDR1 MNHEY, CDR2 SVGAGI. The CDR3 sequence is 10 residues long. For the CDR3, the DNA is TGTGCCAGCCGAGAATATGGCTACACCTTC. Translated, it gives CASREYGYTF.